The 3 T cell receptor beta chains presented below share a single source sample, sequenced in a study of T cells in Graves' hyperthyroidism and ophthalmopathy (dated by TCRdb to about 2019). Libraries were prepared through multiplex PCR. Sequenced using an Illumina HiSeq 2000. TCR beta CDR3 regions were amplified from RNA transcripts. For the first round of RT-PCR on the TCR CDR3, the HTBI primer set was used together with the Qiagen OneStep RT-PCR kit. The public reads were reanalyzed by TCRdb: fastp trimming at Q25, MiXCR alignment, in-frame beta chains only. All rows with the same CDR3 protein become a single entry with the most common DNA and genes. The sample data list around 540,000 distinct CDR3 sequences, and more than 15% of these were observed just once. Approximately 30% of the sample goes to the ten largest clones. The sequenced sample consisted of blood. The receptors shown here come from a woman aged 30 to 39 with Graves' ophthalmopathy.

The rearrangement uses TRBV30 and TRBJ1-1; 8 bases are a match to TRBD1. The CDR3 loop spans 13 amino acids. V dropped 3 bases and J dropped 4; count of bases not matched to a gene: 4. Germline V gene lookup returns CDR1 GTSNPN and CDR2 SVGIG (reference sequence). The CDR3 nucleotides read TGTGCCTGGAGGGACAGGGTGGGCACTGAAGCTTTCTTT. Translating it yields CAWRDRVGTEAFF.

This clonotype was detected a few times. The chain has TRBV6-1 and TRBJ2-3, with D possibly being TRBD1 or TRBD2 (5 bases each). The CDR3 is made up of 13 amino acids. Germline values: CDR1 MNHNS, CDR2 SASEGT. The V end was cut by 11 bases, the J end by 4 bases, with 16 bases between. The DNA for the CDR3 is TGTGCCGGGGCAACTAGTAGGGCAGATACGCAGTATTTT. Amino acid sequence: CAGATSRADTQYF.

This clonotype was found many times. The chain links TRBV12-3 or TRBV12-4 to TRBJ2-5; D gene unclear. This CDR3 has 14 residues. The V gene lost 4 bases and the J gene lost 4 bases, with 13 bases spanning the gap. The CDR3 coding sequence is TGTGCCAGCAGTTCTGAGACTGGCTCAGAGACCCAGTACTTC. Translating it yields CASSSETGSETQYF.